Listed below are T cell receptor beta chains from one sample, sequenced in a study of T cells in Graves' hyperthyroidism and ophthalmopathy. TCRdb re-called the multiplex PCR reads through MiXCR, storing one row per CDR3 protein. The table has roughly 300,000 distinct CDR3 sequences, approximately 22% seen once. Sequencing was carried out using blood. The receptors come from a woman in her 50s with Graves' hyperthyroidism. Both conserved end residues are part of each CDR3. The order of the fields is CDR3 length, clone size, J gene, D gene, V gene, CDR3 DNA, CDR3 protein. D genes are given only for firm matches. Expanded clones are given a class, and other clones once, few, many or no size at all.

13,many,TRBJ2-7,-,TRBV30,TGTGCCTGGGGAGCGTACAGTTCCTACGAGCAGTACTTC,CAWGAYSSYEQYF
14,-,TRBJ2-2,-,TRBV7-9,TGTGCCAGCAGCTTCCCTTTACACACCGGGGAGCTGTTTTTT,CASSFPLHTGELFF
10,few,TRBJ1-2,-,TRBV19,TGTGCCAAATGGGACAATGGCTACACCTTC,CAKWDNGYTF
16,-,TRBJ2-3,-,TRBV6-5,TGTGCCAGCAGTTACAGGCCGAGGGACGGTGGAGATACGCAGTATTTT,CASSYRPRDGGDTQYF
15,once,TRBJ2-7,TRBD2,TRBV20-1,TGCAGTGCCCCGGAGGTCGGACTAGCGGACTTTGAGCAGTACTTC,CSAPEVGLADFEQYF
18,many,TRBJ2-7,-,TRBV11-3,TGTGCCAGCAGCTTAGATCTGGGGTCGCAGGGCAGGTCCTACGAGCAGTACTTC,CASSLDLGSQGRSYEQYF
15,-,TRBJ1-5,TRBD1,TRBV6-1,TGTGCCAGCACTCCCCAGGGGGGGGGGACCCGGCCCCAGCATTTT,CASTPQGGGTRPQHF
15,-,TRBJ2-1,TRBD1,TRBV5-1,TGCGCCAGCAGCGGCGCCGGGACAGGTCGCAATGAGCAGTTCTTC,CASSGAGTGRNEQFF
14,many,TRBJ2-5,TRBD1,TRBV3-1,TGTGCCAGCAGGGGGACAGGGATGAGAGAGACCCAGTACTTC,CASRGTGMRETQYF
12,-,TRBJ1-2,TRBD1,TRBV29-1,TGCAGCGTGGGGGACAGGGGGCGCGACTACACCTTC,CSVGDRGRDYTF
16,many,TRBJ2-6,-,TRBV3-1,TGTGCCAGCAGCCAAGATAGGGGATCTGGGGCCAACGTCCTGACTTTC,CASSQDRGSGANVLTF
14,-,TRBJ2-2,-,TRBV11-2,TGTGCCAGCGGCTTAACGGTTGAGATCGGGGAGCTGTTTTTT,CASGLTVEIGELFF
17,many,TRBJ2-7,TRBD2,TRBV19,TGTGCCAGTAGTATTGAGACTAGCGCATCCTTCTCCTACGAGCAGTACTTC,CASSIETSASFSYEQYF
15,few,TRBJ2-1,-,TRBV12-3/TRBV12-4,TGTGCCAGCAGTTTAGGGGGGAGCGGGTTCTCCGAGCAGTTCTTC,CASSLGGSGFSEQFF
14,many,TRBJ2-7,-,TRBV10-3,TGTGCCATCAGTGCTTACGGGACGGTCGGCGAGCAGTACTTC,CAISAYGTVGEQYF
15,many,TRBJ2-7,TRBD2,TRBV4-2,TGTGCCAGCAGCCAAACACTAGCGGGGGACTACGAGCAGTACTTC,CASSQTLAGDYEQYF
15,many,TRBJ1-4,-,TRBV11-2,TGTGCCAGCAGCAGAAGTTTGGGGCAGAATGAAAAACTGTTTTTT,CASSRSLGQNEKLFF
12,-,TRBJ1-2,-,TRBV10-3,TGTGCCATCAGTGAGTCAAGCGATGGCTACACCTTC,CAISESSDGYTF
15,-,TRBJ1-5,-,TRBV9,TGTGCCAGCAGCGTAGGCAGTCCCGGGGATCAGCCCCAGCATTTT,CASSVGSPGDQPQHF
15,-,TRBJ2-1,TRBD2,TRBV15,TGTGCCACCAGCTACCTAGCGGGGGGCTACAATGAGCAGTTCTTC,CATSYLAGGYNEQFF
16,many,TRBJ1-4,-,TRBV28,TGTGCCAGCAGTTCCGGGGTCCCACAGGGAGGGGAAAAACTGTTTTTT,CASSSGVPQGGEKLFF
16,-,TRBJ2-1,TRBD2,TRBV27,TGTGCCAGCAGTTTGGTGGCTAGCGGGGGTGTCCGGGAGCAGTTCTTC,CASSLVASGGVREQFF
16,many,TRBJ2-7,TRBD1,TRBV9,TGTGCCAGCAGCGTAGGGGAGGACAGGGGGCGATACGAGCAGTACTTC,CASSVGEDRGRYEQYF
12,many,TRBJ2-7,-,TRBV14,TGTGCCAGCAGCCAAAGGGACTACGAGCAGTACTTC,CASSQRDYEQYF
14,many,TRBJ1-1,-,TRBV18,TGTGCCAGCTCACCGTCCAGGGGGAACACTGAAGCTTTCTTT,CASSPSRGNTEAFF
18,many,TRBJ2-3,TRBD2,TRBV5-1,TGCGCCAGCACCTCCCCTAGCGGGGGGAAAGCTAGCACAGATACGCAGTATTTT,CASTSPSGGKASTDTQYF
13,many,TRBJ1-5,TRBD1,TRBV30,TGTGCCTGGGCAGGGGGCGACAATCAGCCCCAGCATTTT,CAWAGGDNQPQHF
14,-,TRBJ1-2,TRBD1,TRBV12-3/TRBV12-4,TGTGCCAGCAGTGCCCCCGGACAGGGAGGGGGCTACACCTTC,CASSAPGQGGGYTF
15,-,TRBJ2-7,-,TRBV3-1,TGTGCCAGCAGCCAAGACTCGGGAGTGTCCTACGAGCAGTACTTC,CASSQDSGVSYEQYF
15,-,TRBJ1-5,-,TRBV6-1,TGTGCCATCAAAAGCGAAGTCGTTAGCAATCAGCCCCAGCATTTT,CAIKSEVVSNQPQHF
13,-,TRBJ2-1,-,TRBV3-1,TGTGCCAGCAGCCAACCTCAGGGGCTCGAGCAGTTCTTC,CASSQPQGLEQFF
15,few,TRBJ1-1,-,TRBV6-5,TGTGCCAGCAGTTATGGGTGGGGGGGCCGTACTGAAGCTTTCTTT,CASSYGWGGRTEAFF
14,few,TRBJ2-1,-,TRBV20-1,TGCAGTGCTAGAAATGCTATTTCTCACAATGAGCAGTTCTTC,CSARNAISHNEQFF
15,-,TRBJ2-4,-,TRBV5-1,TGCGCCAGCAGCTTGGAGGACCTAGCCAAAAACATTCAGTACTTC,CASSLEDLAKNIQYF
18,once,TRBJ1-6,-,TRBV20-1,TGCAGTGCTAGAGATCCCTTAGCGGGGGCCTCCTATAATTCACCCCTCCACTTT,CSARDPLAGASYNSPLHF
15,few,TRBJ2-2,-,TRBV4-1,TGCGCCAGCAGCCTGAATGGACAAAACACCGGGGAGCTGTTTTTT,CASSLNGQNTGELFF
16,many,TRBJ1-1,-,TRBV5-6,TGTGCCAGCAGCCGTCTAATCCCCAATAATGAGGATGAAGCTTTCTTT,CASSRLIPNNEDEAFF
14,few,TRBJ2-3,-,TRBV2,TGTGCCACCACACAACTACGCAGCACAGATACGCAGTATTTT,CATTQLRSTDTQYF
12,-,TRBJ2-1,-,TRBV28,TGTGCCAGCAGCTTACAGCCCAATGAGCAGTTCTTC,CASSLQPNEQFF
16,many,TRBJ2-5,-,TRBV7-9,TGTGCCAGCAGCTTAGGGGCAGGGCGCCTCCAAGAGACCCAGTACTTC,CASSLGAGRLQETQYF
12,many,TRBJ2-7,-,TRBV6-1,TGTGCCAGCAGCATCGACAGATACGAGCAGTACTTC,CASSIDRYEQYF
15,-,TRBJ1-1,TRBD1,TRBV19,TGTGCCAGTCGCCTAAGCCGGGACAGTAACACTGAAGCTTTCTTT,CASRLSRDSNTEAFF
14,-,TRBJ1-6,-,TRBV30,TGTGCCTGGAGTGTACGAGGGGAAGGTTCACCCCTCCACTTT,CAWSVRGEGSPLHF
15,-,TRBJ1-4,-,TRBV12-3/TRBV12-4,TGTGCCAGCAGTTTTCAAGGCCCCGGAGGGGAAAAACTGTTTTTT,CASSFQGPGGEKLFF
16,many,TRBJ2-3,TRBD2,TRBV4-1,TGCGCCAGCAGCCAAGGGGGAGCGGGAGGCTCAGATACGCAGTATTTT,CASSQGGAGGSDTQYF
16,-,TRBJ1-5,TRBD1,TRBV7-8,TGTGCCAGCAGCTTAAGCCGGACAGGGCCAAATCAGCCCCAGCATTTT,CASSLSRTGPNQPQHF
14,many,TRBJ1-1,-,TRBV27,TGTGCCAGCAGTACCCGGACGGGAGAGACTGAAGCTTTCTTT,CASSTRTGETEAFF
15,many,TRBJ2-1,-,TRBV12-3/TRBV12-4,TGTGCCAGCAGTCTTTTTCGGGCGAGACACAATGAGCAGTTCTTC,CASSLFRARHNEQFF
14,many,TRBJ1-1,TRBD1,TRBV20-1,TGCAGTGCTCCCTCGACAGGGACTCTACCTGAAGCTTTCTTT,CSAPSTGTLPEAFF
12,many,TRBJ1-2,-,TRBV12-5,TGTGCTAGTGGTTTGGGAGGGGGAGGCTACACCTTC,CASGLGGGGYTF
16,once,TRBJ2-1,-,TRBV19,TGTGCCAGTAGGTCAACCTTAGCAGGGACTTACAATGAGCAGTCCTTC,CASRSTLAGTYNEQSF
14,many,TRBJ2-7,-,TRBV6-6,TGTGCCAGCAGTTACCGTCGCTCTGGGGACGAGCAGTACTTC,CASSYRRSGDEQYF
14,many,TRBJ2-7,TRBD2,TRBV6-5,TGTGCCAGCAGTTACTCGGGACTAGCGGGAGAGCAGTACTTC,CASSYSGLAGEQYF
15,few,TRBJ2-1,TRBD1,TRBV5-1,TGCGCCAGCAGCGTCGGGACAGGGGGTTTTAATGAGCAGTTCTTC,CASSVGTGGFNEQFF